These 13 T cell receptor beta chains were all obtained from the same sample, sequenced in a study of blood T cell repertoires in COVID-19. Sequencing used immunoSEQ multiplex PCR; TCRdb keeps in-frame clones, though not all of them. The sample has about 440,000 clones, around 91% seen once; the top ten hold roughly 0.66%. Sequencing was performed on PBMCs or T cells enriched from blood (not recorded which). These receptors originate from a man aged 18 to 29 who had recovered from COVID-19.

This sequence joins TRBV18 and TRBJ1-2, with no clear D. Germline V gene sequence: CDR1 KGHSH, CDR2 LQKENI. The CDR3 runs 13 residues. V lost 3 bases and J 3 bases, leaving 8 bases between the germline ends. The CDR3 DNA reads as TGTGCCAGCTCACCCTATGGTGACTATGGCTACACCTTC. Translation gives CASSPYGDYGYTF.

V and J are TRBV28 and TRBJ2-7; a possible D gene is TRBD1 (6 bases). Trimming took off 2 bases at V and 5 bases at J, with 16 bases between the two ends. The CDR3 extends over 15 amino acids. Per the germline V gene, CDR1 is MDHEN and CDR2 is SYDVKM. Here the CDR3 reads CASSLSIPGDNEQYF. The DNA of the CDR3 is TGTGCCAGCAGTTTAAGCATTCCAGGGGATAACGAGCAGTACTTC.

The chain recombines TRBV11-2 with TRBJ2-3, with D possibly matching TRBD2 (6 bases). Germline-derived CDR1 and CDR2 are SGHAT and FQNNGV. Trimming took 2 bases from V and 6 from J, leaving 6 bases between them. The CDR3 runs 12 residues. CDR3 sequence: CASSLSGDTQYF. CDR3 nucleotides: TGTGCCAGCAGCTTAAGCGGGGATACGCAGTATTTT.

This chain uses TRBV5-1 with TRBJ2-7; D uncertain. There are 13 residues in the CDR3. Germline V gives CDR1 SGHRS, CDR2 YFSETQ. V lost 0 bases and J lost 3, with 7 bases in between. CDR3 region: CASSLVSGYEQYF. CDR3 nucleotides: TGCGCCAGCAGCTTGGTATCAGGCTACGAGCAGTACTTC.

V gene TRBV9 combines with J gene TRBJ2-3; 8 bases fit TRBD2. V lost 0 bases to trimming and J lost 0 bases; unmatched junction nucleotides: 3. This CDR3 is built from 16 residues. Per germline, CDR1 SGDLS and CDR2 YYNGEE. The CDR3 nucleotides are TGTGCCAGCAGCGTAGCGGTAGCGGGAAGCACAGATACGCAGTATTTT. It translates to CASSVAVAGSTDTQYF. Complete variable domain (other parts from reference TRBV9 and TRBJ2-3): DSGVTQTPKHLITATGQRVTLRCSPRSGDLSVYWYQQSLDQGLQFLIQYYNGEERAKGNILERFSAQQFPDLHSELNLSSLELGDSALYFCASSVAVAGSTDTQYFGPGTRLTVL.

The CDR3 DNA follows: TGTGCCAGCAGAGGGACTAGCGGAACCCACAATGAGCAGTTCTTC. It is translated as CASRGTSGTHNEQFF. This chain links TRBV2 with TRBJ2-1; TRBD2 matches at 11 bases. Germline loops: CDR1 SNHLY, CDR2 FYNNEI. CDR3 size: 15 residues. The junction had 6 bases not matched to a gene; V was cut back by 6 bases and J by 5 bases.

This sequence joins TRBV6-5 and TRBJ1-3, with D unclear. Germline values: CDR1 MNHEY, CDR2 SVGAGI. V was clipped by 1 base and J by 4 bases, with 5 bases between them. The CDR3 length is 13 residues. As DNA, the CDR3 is TGTGCCAGCAGTTACTTTCCGGGAAACACCATATATTTT. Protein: CASSYFPGNTIYF.

CDR3 sequence reads: CSFTAGPRGEKLFF. The CDR3 DNA sequence: TGCAGCTTCACAGCCGGACCACGGGGTGAAAAACTGTTTTTT. This chain links TRBV29-1 with TRBJ1-4; D unclear. Looked up from germline, CDR1 is SQVTM and CDR2 is ANQGSEA. This CDR3 is 14 amino acids long. V lost 8 bases, J lost 7 bases, and 20 bases lay in between.

In nucleotides, the CDR3 is TGCGCCAGCAGCGCCGACAGGGGAAATAATTCACCCCTCCACTTT. Amino acid sequence: CASSADRGNNSPLHF. This sequence joins TRBV5-1 and TRBJ1-6, with 8 bases that match TRBD1. Trimming cost V 4 bases and J 5 bases; bases outside gene matches: 5. Looked up from germline, CDR1 is SGHRS and CDR2 is YFSETQ. The CDR3 spans 15 residues.

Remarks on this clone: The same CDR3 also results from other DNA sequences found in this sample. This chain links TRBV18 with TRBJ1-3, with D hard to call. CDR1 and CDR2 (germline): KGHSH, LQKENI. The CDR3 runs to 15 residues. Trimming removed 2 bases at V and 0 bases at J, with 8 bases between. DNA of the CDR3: TGTGCCAGCTCACCAGGCGGTAACTCTGGAAACACCATATATTTT. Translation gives CASSPGGNSGNTIYF.

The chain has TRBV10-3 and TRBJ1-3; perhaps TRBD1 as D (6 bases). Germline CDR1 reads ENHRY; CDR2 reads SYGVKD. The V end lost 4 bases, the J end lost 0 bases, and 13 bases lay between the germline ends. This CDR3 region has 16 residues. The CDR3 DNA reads TGTGCCATCAGTGCTGACAGGAAGAACTCTGGAAACACCATATATTTT. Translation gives CAISADRKNSGNTIYF.

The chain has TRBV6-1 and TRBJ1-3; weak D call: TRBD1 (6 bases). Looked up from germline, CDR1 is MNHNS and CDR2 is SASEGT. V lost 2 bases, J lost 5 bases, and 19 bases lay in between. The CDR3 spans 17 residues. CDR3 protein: CASSEFHRAGERNTIYF. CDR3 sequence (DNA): TGTGCCAGCAGTGAATTCCACAGGGCAGGGGAGAGAAACACCATATATTTT.

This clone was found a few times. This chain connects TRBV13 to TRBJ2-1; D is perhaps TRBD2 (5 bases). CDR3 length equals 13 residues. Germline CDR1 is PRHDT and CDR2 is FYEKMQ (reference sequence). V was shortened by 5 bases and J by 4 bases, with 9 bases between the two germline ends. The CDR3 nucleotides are TGTGCCAGCAGCCCCGGACTTTACAATGAGCAGTTCTTC. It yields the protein CASSPGLYNEQFF.